This TCR beta chain derives from a study of blood T cell repertoires in COVID-19 (dated by TCRdb to about 2020). Turning to the overall study: Samples covering the acute and convalescent phases of COVID-19 were provided by collaborators in the United States, Italy and Spain. The prospective study material was composed of cDNA or gDNA derived from T cells, B-cell-depleted T cells, or PBMCs. The dataset comprised deeply sampled blood TCRbeta repertoires from subjects exposed to, actively infected with, or recovered from COVID-19. The repertoires were released in a freely available public database intended as a resource for research on the immune response to SARS-CoV-2. The samples were drawn from the first 160 participants of the ongoing ImmuneRACE study and from 1,254 subjects provided by 6 global collaborators. Nearly every sample came with metadata listing a de-identified subject ID, COVID-19 status, age in years and sex. Where available, HLA class I and class II types were taken from metadata supplied by the sample provider and were not determined by assay-based typing.

Participants in the prospective study were aged roughly 18 to 100 years, lived in over 20 United States geographic areas, and enrolled through a virtual design. Cohort assignment in the prospective study relied on participant-reported clinical history from a screening survey and a study questionnaire. Recovered participants in ImmuneRACE Cohort 3 were defined by two consecutive negative NP/OP PCR tests, clearance by a healthcare professional, or resolution of symptoms. In the prospective study, mobile phlebotomists collected whole blood, serum and a nasopharyngeal or oropharyngeal swab from each participant. Additional blood draws and questionnaires over an approximately two-month period could optionally be provided by prospective study participants. Before DNA extraction, blood samples from the prospective study were shipped at room temperature or frozen. About this clone: Its antigen remains undetermined. Base-call qualities are not available, and no considerably larger clone is one nucleotide away.

Summary of the overall study and its limitations: How much clinical and demographic metadata was included differed by source and by participant, and the metadata was provided uncurated.

In the germline V gene (reference sequence), CDR1 corresponds to MNHEY and CDR2 to SMNVEV. Its CDR3 holds 13 amino acids, cysteine through phenylalanine. The sequence is cut down to CDR3 DNA, 39 bases in frame from base 1. V is cut by 4 bases and J by 4 bases, and the space between the germline ends is 10 bases. The immunoSEQ Assay, a bias-controlled multiplex PCR, was used to amplify TCRbeta CDR3 regions from genomic DNA. On the study's bioinformatics: The number of nucleated cells in each sample was estimated from the amplification of reference gene primers within the assay. Sequence reads were collapsed and filtered to measure the absolute abundance of every unique TCRbeta CDR3 rearrangement. For each sample, productive Simpson clonality was calculated as the square root of Simpson's diversity index over productive rearrangements. TCRdb took this table from immuneACCESS and kept in-frame rearrangements with V and J called. Such tables lack part of the clones; where checked against another copy, unresolved V genes explain under half of the gap, and the rest is unexplained. V and J calls plus clone size are reproduced from that table; the DNA served to infer D and trimming. Here the sample has hundreds of thousands of clones; roughly 89% occur a single time. The ten largest account for about 5% of the sample.

Sequencing was carried out using PBMCs or T cells enriched from blood (not recorded which). Rearrangement joined TRBV27 to TRBJ1-2, with TRBD1 as a weak D call on 5 bases. This receptor was identified in a man aged 55 to 69 who had recovered from COVID-19. The CDR3: CASSSGRLYGYTF. The nucleotides read TGTGCCAGCAGTTCAGGGCGACTCTATGGCTACACCTTC.